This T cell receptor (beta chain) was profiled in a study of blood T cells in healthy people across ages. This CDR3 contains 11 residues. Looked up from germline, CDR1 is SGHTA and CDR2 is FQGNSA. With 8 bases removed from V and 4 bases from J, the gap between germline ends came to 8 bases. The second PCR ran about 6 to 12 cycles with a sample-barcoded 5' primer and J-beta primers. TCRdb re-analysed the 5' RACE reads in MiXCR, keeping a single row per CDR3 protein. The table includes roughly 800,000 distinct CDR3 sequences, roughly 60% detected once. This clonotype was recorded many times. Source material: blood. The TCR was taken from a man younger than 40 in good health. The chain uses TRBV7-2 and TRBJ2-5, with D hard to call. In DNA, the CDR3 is TGTGCCAGCGGTTGGGGAGAGACCCAGTACTTC. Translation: CASGWGETQYF.